Listed below are T cell receptor beta chains from one sample, sequenced in a study of response to subunit inactivated influenza vaccine. TCRdb reprocessed the RT-PCR reads with MiXCR, giving one entry per CDR3 protein. There are about 540,000 distinct CDR3 sequences in the sample; under 30% occur only once, and 2.8% lies in the top ten. This same sample was also taken into another study, of T cells expressing NK-cell markers.

The input for sequencing was CD4+ T cells sorted from PBMCs, taken about 12 days after vaccination. These receptors originate from a man between 50 and 59 years old who received an inactivated influenza vaccine. The CDR3 runs from the conserved cysteine through the conserved F or W. The D gene is left open where the match is weak. Size is stated for part of the rows, as once, few or many counts, or as a class when the clone is expanded.

cdr3_nt cdr3_aa d_call j_call clone_size v_call
TGTGCCACAGGACGGGACATGAACACTGAAGCTTTCTTT CATGRDMNTEAFF - TRBJ1-1 few TRBV12-3/TRBV12-4
TGTGCCACCAGTGATTCCCTGACAGATACGCAGTATTTT CATSDSLTDTQYF - TRBJ2-3 once TRBV24-1
TGTGCCAGCAGCCCGCTTGTGGCCTCCTATGGCTACACCTTC CASSPLVASYGYTF - TRBJ1-2 - TRBV7-2
TGTGCCAGCAGCCGCATGGGGGACGAGCAGTACTTC CASSRMGDEQYF - TRBJ2-7 few TRBV7-9
TGTGCCAGCAGTTACGTCCTAGCGGGAGTACATGAGCAGTTCTTC CASSYVLAGVHEQFF TRBD2 TRBJ2-1 once TRBV6-2/TRBV6-3
TGTGCCAGCAGAAAAAGAGGACTAGCGGGGAGGTTAGATGAGCAGTTCTTC CASRKRGLAGRLDEQFF TRBD2 TRBJ2-1 few TRBV6-1
TGTGCCAGCAGCCGCGGGACTAGCGGGCTGAATACGCAGTATTTT CASSRGTSGLNTQYF TRBD2 TRBJ2-3 - TRBV6-2/TRBV6-3
TGCGCCAGCAGCTTGTCGAGTCCGGGGACCCAGTACTTC CASSLSSPGTQYF - TRBJ2-5 few TRBV5-1
TGTGCCAGCAGCTTGGTAGGGGGCAATCAGCCCCAGCATTTT CASSLVGGNQPQHF - TRBJ1-5 - TRBV5-5
TGTGCCAGCAGCCGTAGACTAGCGGGAGTCAACGAGCAGTACTTC CASSRRLAGVNEQYF TRBD2 TRBJ2-7 few TRBV7-7
TGCGCCAGCAGCCAACAGGGAACGGGGCAGTTCTTC CASSQQGTGQFF - TRBJ2-1 many TRBV4-3
TGCAGTGCTACCGGGGAGGGGAGAGAGCAGTACTTC CSATGEGREQYF TRBD2 TRBJ2-7 few TRBV20-1
TGCAGTGCTAGACCGGGGCCCCATCAGCCCCAGCATTTT CSARPGPHQPQHF - TRBJ1-5 - TRBV20-1
TGTGCCAGCAGGAATCCGGGACGGGCGGAGACCCAGTACTTC CASRNPGRAETQYF - TRBJ2-5 - TRBV6-2/TRBV6-3
TGTGCCAGCAGCCACCGCGGGCAGGGGATAGCGGGGGGCAACAATGAGCAGTTCTTC CASSHRGQGIAGGNNEQFF TRBD2 TRBJ2-1 - TRBV4-2
TGTGCCAGCACCACCGGGGTGACTGAAGCTTTCTTT CASTTGVTEAFF - TRBJ1-1 - TRBV6-2/TRBV6-3
TGTGCCAGCAGCTTAGGGGGACAGGGTCAGAGGACTGAAGCTTTCTTT CASSLGGQGQRTEAFF TRBD1 TRBJ1-1 - TRBV7-9
TGTGCCAGCAGCTTAGACAGGGCAACCACAGATACGCAGTATTTT CASSLDRATTDTQYF - TRBJ2-3 - TRBV7-8
TGTGCCAGCAGTTCTAGCTATAGCAATCAGCCCCAGCATTTT CASSSSYSNQPQHF - TRBJ1-5 - TRBV6-5
TGTGCCAGCAGGCGGACAGGGGAAACTGAAGCTTTCTTT CASRRTGETEAFF TRBD1 TRBJ1-1 many TRBV12-3/TRBV12-4
TGTGCCAGCAGCTTAGTACGGGGGGGCCAAAATGAGCAGTTCTTC CASSLVRGGQNEQFF TRBD2 TRBJ2-1 - TRBV11-3
TGTGCCAGCAGCTTGTATCCAGGGAGCTACGAGCAGTACTTC CASSLYPGSYEQYF - TRBJ2-7 few TRBV5-6
TGTGCCAGCAGTTTAGAGAAGGCGGGAGGTATACGGGAGCAGTACTTC CASSLEKAGGIREQYF TRBD2 TRBJ2-7 - TRBV27
TGTGCCACCAGCAGAGTTGGGGGGGGCCGTGAGACCCAGTACTTC CATSRVGGGRETQYF - TRBJ2-5 few TRBV15
TGTGCCAGCTCAGCACAGGGATCCCACACTGAAGCTTTCTTT CASSAQGSHTEAFF - TRBJ1-1 few TRBV18
TGTGCCAGCAGCCAGGGTCCGGGACTAGCGTTCTACGAGCAGTACTTC CASSQGPGLAFYEQYF TRBD2 TRBJ2-7 few TRBV14
TGCGCCAGCAGCTTGGACGGGACACCAACCTACGAGCAGTACTTC CASSLDGTPTYEQYF - TRBJ2-7 few TRBV5-1
TGTGCCAGCAGGAGGGGAGTAGCGGGAACGTACGAGCAGTACTTC CASRRGVAGTYEQYF TRBD2 TRBJ2-7 - TRBV27